These T cell receptor beta chains were read from a single sample in a study of post-analysis software for immune sequencing data. TCRdb independently ran MiXCR on the PCR reads; one entry per CDR3 protein. The sample has about 820,000 distinct CDR3 sequences; about 53% are singletons. Sequences were obtained from blood. The receptor set was obtained from a girl aged 5 to 17 with multiple sclerosis. CDR3s include the opening cysteine and the closing phenylalanine or tryptophan. The order of the fields is clone size, D gene, V gene, J gene, CDR3 DNA, CDR3 protein. The D gene is left open where the match is weak. A clone size is listed for some rows: how often the clone was seen (once, few, many), or a class if it is expanded.

abundance: few
d_gene: -
v_gene: TRBV5-1
j_gene: TRBJ2-3
CDR3nt: TGCGCCAGCAGCTTGGAAGCAGGGGTGACAGATACGCAGTATTTT
CDR3aa: CASSLEAGVTDTQYF

abundance: many
d_gene: TRBD2
v_gene: TRBV20-1
j_gene: TRBJ2-1
CDR3nt: TGCAGTGCTCCTACTAGCGGGGGATACAATGAGCAGTTCTTC
CDR3aa: CSAPTSGGYNEQFF

abundance: few
d_gene: TRBD2
v_gene: TRBV6-4
j_gene: TRBJ2-3
CDR3nt: TGTGCCAGCAGTGAGACTAGCGCTACAGATACGCAGTATTTT
CDR3aa: CASSETSATDTQYF

abundance: -
d_gene: -
v_gene: TRBV10-3
j_gene: TRBJ2-5
CDR3nt: TGTGCCATCAGGGACGGTGAAGGGGGGACCCAGTACTTC
CDR3aa: CAIRDGEGGTQYF

abundance: few
d_gene: -
v_gene: TRBV10-3
j_gene: TRBJ1-2
CDR3nt: TGTGCCATCAGTGGACCGGCGGGCTACACCTTC
CDR3aa: CAISGPAGYTF

abundance: -
d_gene: TRBD1
v_gene: TRBV7-9
j_gene: TRBJ2-1
CDR3nt: TGTGCCAGCAGCTTAGCAGGGACAGGGGGCCATGAGCAGTTCTTC
CDR3aa: CASSLAGTGGHEQFF

abundance: -
d_gene: TRBD2
v_gene: TRBV4-1
j_gene: TRBJ2-1
CDR3nt: TGCGCCAGCAGCCAAGATGCGGGAGGGTTACCCGAGCAGTTCTTC
CDR3aa: CASSQDAGGLPEQFF

abundance: -
d_gene: TRBD1
v_gene: TRBV20-1
j_gene: TRBJ2-5
CDR3nt: TGCAGTGCTGTGGGGACAGACCTCCAAGAGACCCAGTACTTC
CDR3aa: CSAVGTDLQETQYF

abundance: -
d_gene: -
v_gene: TRBV6-1
j_gene: TRBJ2-7
CDR3nt: TGTGCCAGCAGTGGACACTCCAAGGCCAGATACGAGCAGTACTTC
CDR3aa: CASSGHSKARYEQYF

abundance: -
d_gene: -
v_gene: TRBV27
j_gene: TRBJ1-5
CDR3nt: TGTGCCAGCAGTTTATTTGCGGTCCCGGGGAGCAATCAGCCCCAGCATTTT
CDR3aa: CASSLFAVPGSNQPQHF

abundance: few
d_gene: TRBD2
v_gene: TRBV20-1
j_gene: TRBJ2-6
CDR3nt: TGCAGTGCTAGATCGTGGGGGGGGTACTCTGGGGCCAACGTCCTGACTTTC
CDR3aa: CSARSWGGYSGANVLTF

abundance: many
d_gene: -
v_gene: TRBV29-1
j_gene: TRBJ2-1
CDR3nt: TGCAGCGTTAGGGGGAATGAGCAGTTCTTC
CDR3aa: CSVRGNEQFF

abundance: -
d_gene: TRBD2
v_gene: TRBV14
j_gene: TRBJ2-5
CDR3nt: TGTGCCAGCAGCCAAGAATCGACTAGCGGGAGTTACTGGGAGACCCAGTACTTC
CDR3aa: CASSQESTSGSYWETQYF

abundance: -
d_gene: TRBD2
v_gene: TRBV3-1
j_gene: TRBJ2-5
CDR3nt: TGTGCCAGCAGCCAAGCACTAGCGGGACCTGACGAGACCCAGTACTTC
CDR3aa: CASSQALAGPDETQYF

abundance: -
d_gene: -
v_gene: TRBV6-1
j_gene: TRBJ2-5
CDR3nt: TGTGCCAGCAGTGAATCCGAGACCCAGTACTTC
CDR3aa: CASSESETQYF

abundance: once
d_gene: -
v_gene: TRBV27
j_gene: TRBJ2-1
CDR3nt: TGTGCCAGCAGTGGCCACCCGGAGGCATACAATGAGCAGTTCTTC
CDR3aa: CASSGHPEAYNEQFF

abundance: few
d_gene: TRBD1
v_gene: TRBV2
j_gene: TRBJ1-2
CDR3nt: TGTGCCAGCAGTTACAAGGCACCAACAGGGGGCGACGGCTACACCTTC
CDR3aa: CASSYKAPTGGDGYTF

abundance: few
d_gene: -
v_gene: TRBV20-1
j_gene: TRBJ1-6
CDR3nt: TGCAGTGCTAGTTCCAACAATAATTCACCCCTCCACTTT
CDR3aa: CSASSNNNSPLHF

abundance: -
d_gene: -
v_gene: TRBV24-1
j_gene: TRBJ2-3
CDR3nt: TGTGCCACCAGTGACCCTCAGGGATCGGCCGGAATTACGCAGTATTTT
CDR3aa: CATSDPQGSAGITQYF

abundance: -
d_gene: -
v_gene: TRBV29-1
j_gene: TRBJ2-3
CDR3nt: TGCAGCGTTGGGCTAGCAGCTAGCACAGATACGCAGTATTTT
CDR3aa: CSVGLAASTDTQYF

abundance: -
d_gene: -
v_gene: TRBV20-1
j_gene: TRBJ1-5
CDR3nt: TGCAGTGCTCTAAGGGCCAATCAGCCCCAGCATTTT
CDR3aa: CSALRANQPQHF

abundance: few
d_gene: TRBD2
v_gene: TRBV5-1
j_gene: TRBJ2-2
CDR3nt: TGCGCCAGCAGCTTATCTAGCGGGAGCGGCACCGGGGAGCTGTTTTTT
CDR3aa: CASSLSSGSGTGELFF

abundance: -
d_gene: TRBD2
v_gene: TRBV6-2/TRBV6-3
j_gene: TRBJ2-7
CDR3nt: TGTGCCAGCAGACTCCGAGGTAGCGGGCTATCCTACGAGCAGTACTTC
CDR3aa: CASRLRGSGLSYEQYF

abundance: -
d_gene: -
v_gene: TRBV20-1
j_gene: TRBJ1-2
CDR3nt: TGCAGTGCAGCACGCCAGACAGCAAACTATGGCTACACCTTC
CDR3aa: CSAARQTANYGYTF

abundance: -
d_gene: TRBD1
v_gene: TRBV11-2
j_gene: TRBJ2-7
CDR3nt: TGTGCCAGCAGCCTAGGGACAGGGGTTAGCGAGCAGTACTTC
CDR3aa: CASSLGTGVSEQYF

abundance: -
d_gene: -
v_gene: TRBV29-1
j_gene: TRBJ2-5
CDR3nt: TGCAGCGTACAGGGCTTGTACCAAGAGACCCAGTACTTC
CDR3aa: CSVQGLYQETQYF

abundance: few
d_gene: TRBD2
v_gene: TRBV28
j_gene: TRBJ2-4
CDR3nt: TGTGCCAGCAGTTTGGGACTAGCTAAGTACTTC
CDR3aa: CASSLGLAKYF

abundance: few
d_gene: -
v_gene: TRBV29-1
j_gene: TRBJ2-7
CDR3nt: TGCAGCGCAGGTCGTTTGGGAAGGGATTTCGAGCAGTACTTC
CDR3aa: CSAGRLGRDFEQYF

abundance: few
d_gene: -
v_gene: TRBV29-1
j_gene: TRBJ1-5
CDR3nt: TGCAGCGTTGGGGACGGCCACAATCAGCCCCAGCATTTT
CDR3aa: CSVGDGHNQPQHF

abundance: -
d_gene: -
v_gene: TRBV7-9
j_gene: TRBJ2-4
CDR3nt: TGTGCCAGCAGCTTAACGGGATTCGGACAGTACTTC
CDR3aa: CASSLTGFGQYF

abundance: -
d_gene: -
v_gene: TRBV7-9
j_gene: TRBJ2-1
CDR3nt: TGTGCCAGCAGCTTAGCACGGCTCCGACAGGTCGACGTGCAGTTCTTC
CDR3aa: CASSLARLRQVDVQFF